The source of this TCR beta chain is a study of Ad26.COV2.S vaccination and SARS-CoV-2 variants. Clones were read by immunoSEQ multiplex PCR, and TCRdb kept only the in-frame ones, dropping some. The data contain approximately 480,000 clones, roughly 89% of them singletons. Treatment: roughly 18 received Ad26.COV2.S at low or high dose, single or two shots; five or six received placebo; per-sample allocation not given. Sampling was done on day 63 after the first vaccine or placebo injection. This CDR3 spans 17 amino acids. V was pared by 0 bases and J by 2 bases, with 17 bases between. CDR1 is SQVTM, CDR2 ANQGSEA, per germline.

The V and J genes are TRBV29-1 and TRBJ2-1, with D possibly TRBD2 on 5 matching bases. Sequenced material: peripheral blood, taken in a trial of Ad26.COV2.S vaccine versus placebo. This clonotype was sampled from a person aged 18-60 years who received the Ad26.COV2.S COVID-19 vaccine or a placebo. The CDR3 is CSVEDRWRRVTYNEQFF. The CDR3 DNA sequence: TGCAGCGTTGAAGATCGTTGGCGGCGGGTGACCTACAATGAGCAGTTCTTC.